These 13 T cell receptor beta chains came from one sample sequenced in a study of blood T cell repertoires in COVID-19. Sequenced by immunoSEQ multiplex PCR; TCRdb stores in-frame clones only, minus some. The profile shows around 180,000 clones, about 87% of them singletons. Sequencing was done on a sample of peripheral blood. Receptors originate from a man between 60 and 75 years old with acute or convalescent COVID-19.

This rearrangement joins TRBV19 to TRBJ2-6, with D uncertain. With 2 bases removed from V and 2 bases from J, the gap between germline ends came to 4 bases. Germline CDR1 LNHDA, CDR2 SQIVND (reference sequence). This CDR3 spans 14 amino acids. CDR3 region: CASSILPGANVLTF. The CDR3 coding sequence is TGTGCCAGTAGTATACTACCTGGGGCCAACGTCCTGACTTTC.

This rearrangement joins TRBV10-3 to TRBJ1-2; D not certain. This CDR3 comprises 15 residues. V was trimmed by 3 bases and J by 1 base, leaving 12 bases between them. The germline V gene encodes CDR1 ENHRY and CDR2 SYGVKD. CDR3 nucleotide sequence: TGTGCCATCAGTGAATCTGCGGAGGATAACTATGGCTACACCTTC. This translates into CAISESAEDNYGYTF.

The V and J genes are TRBV7-2 and TRBJ1-2, with D tentatively TRBD1 (5 bases). The CDR3 is made up of 14 amino acids. Germline V gene data show CDR1 as SGHTA and CDR2 as FQGNSA. V dropped 3 bases and J dropped 5 bases, with 13 bases sitting between them. For the CDR3, the DNA is TGTGCCAGCAGCTTCGGGGGAGTACGGTATGGCTACACCTTC. It is translated as CASSFGGVRYGYTF.

The CDR3 is CASSTGTGGREKLFF. The CDR3 coding sequence is TGTGCCAGCAGCACCGGGACAGGGGGCAGGGAAAAACTGTTTTTT. The chain recombines TRBV5-4 with TRBJ1-4; 12 bases are shared with TRBD1. V was pared by 4 bases and J by 8 bases, with 6 bases of the junction left unmatched. CDR3 length: 15 residues. In germline, CDR1 is SGHNT, CDR2 YYREEE (reference sequence).

The chain is built from TRBV29-1 and TRBJ1-2, with D possibly TRBD1 on 5 matching bases. The germline V gene encodes CDR1 SQVTM and CDR2 ANQGSEA. This CDR3 is 13 amino acids long. Between the trimmed V and J ends, which lost 2 bases and 7 bases, there was a span of 14 bases. The CDR3 protein is CSVEWFAGGGYTF. The CDR3 bases are TGCAGCGTTGAATGGTTTGCCGGGGGTGGCTACACCTTC.

The CDR3 DNA sequence: TGTGCCAGTAGTATACCCTGGCGGTCATTTACCGGGGAGCTGTTTTTT. The encoded protein is CASSIPWRSFTGELFF. This rearrangement joins TRBV19 to TRBJ2-2; D uncertain. CDR3 length: 16 amino acids. The germline V gene has CDR1 LNHDA and CDR2 SQIVND (reference sequence). The V end was cut by 2 bases, the J end by 5 bases, with 15 bases between.

This clone is a singleton in its sample. This chain links TRBV28 with TRBJ2-5, with 10 bases fitting TRBD1. J gave up 5 bases and V 3 bases, and 6 bases lay outside the gene matches. CDR1 MDHEN and CDR2 SYDVKM come from the germline V gene. The CDR3 totals 15 residues. The CDR3 region is CASSFRTGGRETQYF. Here the CDR3 DNA reads TGTGCCAGCAGTTTCCGGACAGGGGGACGGGAGACCCAGTACTTC. Full variable domain (rest looked up from reference TRBV28 and TRBJ2-5): DVKVTQSSRYLVKRTGEKVFLECVQDMDHENMFWYRQDPGLGLRLIYFSYDVKMKEKGDIPEGYSVSREKKERFSLILESASTNQTSMYLCASSFRTGGRETQYFGPGTRLLVL.

The rearrangement joins TRBV30 to TRBJ1-6; D uncertain. Germline V lookup: CDR1 GTSNPN, CDR2 SVGIG (reference sequence). Trimming removed 8 bases from V and 5 bases from J, with 13 bases in between. The CDR3 has 13 residues. CDR3 coding DNA: TGTGCCGGCCGGGAAACAAATAATTCACCCCTCCACTTT. Encoded protein: CAGRETNNSPLHF. The complete variable domain, with remaining parts taken from reference TRBV30 and TRBJ1-6, reads SQTIHQWPATLVQPVGSPLSLECTVEGTSNPNLYWYRQAAGRGLQLLFYSVGIGQISSEVPQNLSASRPQDRQFILSSKKLLLSDSGFYLCAGRETNNSPLHFGNGTRLTVT.

The CDR3 spells CASSFGTTSSTGELFF. CDR3 nucleotide sequence: TGTGCCAGCAGCTTTGGCACTACTTCCTCCACCGGGGAGCTGTTTTTT. This chain connects TRBV13 to TRBJ2-2; D call uncertain. V shed 3 bases and J shed 4 bases, with 15 bases lying between them. Germline CDR1 PRHDT, CDR2 FYEKMQ (reference sequence). CDR3 length equals 16 residues.

The V call is TRBV9, the J call TRBJ1-2; weak D call: TRBD1 (5 bases). Trimming took off 3 bases at V and 5 bases at J, with 5 bases between the two ends. This CDR3 is 11 amino acids long. Germline CDR1 SGDLS, CDR2 YYNGEE. CDR3 amino acids: CASSGTYGYTF. The CDR3, as DNA: TGTGCCAGCAGCGGGACATATGGCTACACCTTC.

The V gene is TRBV19, the J gene TRBJ1-2; D perhaps matches TRBD1 (6 bases). V shed 3 bases and J shed 0 bases, with 11 bases lying between them. The germline CDR1 and CDR2 sequences are LNHDA and SQIVND (reference sequence). This CDR3 contains 15 residues. CDR3 amino acids: CASSISRGPNYGYTF. DNA for the CDR3: TGTGCCAGTAGTATCTCCAGGGGACCTAACTATGGCTACACCTTC.

V is TRBV12-3 or TRBV12-4 and J is TRBJ1-1; possibly TRBD1 for D (6 bases). The V end lost 5 bases, the J end lost 4 bases, and 11 bases lay between the germline ends. The CDR3 has 13 amino acids. Here the CDR3 DNA reads TGTGCCAGCAGTCTTCCAGGGGCCACTGAAGCTTTCTTT. This translates into CASSLPGATEAFF.

The chain joins TRBV5-1 to TRBJ2-3, with TRBD2 identical over 13 bases. Germline values: CDR1 SGHRS, CDR2 YFSETQ. V lost 0 bases, J lost 11 bases, and 6 bases stayed unmatched. CDR3 length: 15 residues. DNA of the CDR3: TGCGCCAGCAGCTTGGGACTAGCGGGAGGAAGGGGGCAGTATTTT. It specifies CASSLGLAGGRGQYF.